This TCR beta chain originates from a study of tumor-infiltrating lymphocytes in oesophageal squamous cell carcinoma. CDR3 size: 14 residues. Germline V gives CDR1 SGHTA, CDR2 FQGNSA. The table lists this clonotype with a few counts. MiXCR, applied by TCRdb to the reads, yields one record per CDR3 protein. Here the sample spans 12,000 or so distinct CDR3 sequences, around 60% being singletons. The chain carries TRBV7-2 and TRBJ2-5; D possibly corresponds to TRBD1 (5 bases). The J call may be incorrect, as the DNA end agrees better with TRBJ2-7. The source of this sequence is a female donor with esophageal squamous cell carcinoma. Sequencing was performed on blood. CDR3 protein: CASSFPGPQYEQYF. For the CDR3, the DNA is TGTGCCAGCAGCTTCCCAGGGCCACAATACGAGCAGTACTTC.